One and the same sample provided the 7 T cell receptor beta chains below, sequenced in a study of shared clonotypes between healthy human individuals. Profiling relied on immunoSEQ multiplex PCR, and the TCRdb table lists in-frame clones only, not all of them. Of 2.3 million or so clones listed, about 92% are singletons. Sequenced material: naive CD4+ T cells from PBMCs. Subset in this sample: CD45RA+ positively selected. These receptors originate from a young man in good health. Some clones in this sample may be carry-over from other donors' samples.

This clone was detected only once. This chain joins TRBV2 and TRBJ1-1; 8 bases line up with TRBD1. The CDR3 consists of 14 residues. Germline-derived CDR1 and CDR2 are SNHLY and FYNNEI. J lost 3 bases, V lost 6 bases, and 6 bases had no gene match. The CDR3 sequence: CASSPTRGHTEAFF. In nucleotides, the CDR3 is TGTGCCAGCAGCCCGACCAGGGGGCACACTGAAGCTTTCTTT.

The chain uses TRBV10-3 and TRBJ2-3; no definite D call. V was shortened by 3 bases and J by 1 base, with 11 bases between the two germline ends. This CDR3 is 15 amino acids long. In germline, CDR1 is ENHRY, CDR2 SYGVKD. In nucleotides, the CDR3 is TGTGCCATCAGTGACGGAGTTGGGGGCACAGATACGCAGTATTTT. It specifies CAISDGVGGTDTQYF.

This chain connects TRBV5-5 to TRBJ2-7; 7 nucleotides agree with TRBD2. Germline CDR1 reads SGHKS; CDR2 reads YYEKEE (reference sequence). V shed 2 bases, J shed 0 bases, and the junction held 5 bases outside the gene matches. This CDR3 has 15 residues. The CDR3: CASSFLGEGSYEQYF. Written as DNA, the CDR3 is TGTGCCAGCAGCTTCTTGGGGGAGGGCTCCTACGAGCAGTACTTC.

The chain has TRBV19 and TRBJ1-2; D remains unclear. Germline V CDR1 and CDR2: LNHDA, SQIVND (reference sequence). The CDR3 covers 14 residues. V dropped 4 bases and J dropped 5 bases, with 14 bases sitting between them. Written as DNA, the CDR3 is TGTGCCAGTAGTAGAGACTCTACGGGGTATGGCTACACCTTC. This sequence encodes CASSRDSTGYGYTF.

The rearrangement links TRBV7-9 to TRBJ2-7; 9 bases fit TRBD1. Germline V lookup: CDR1 SEHNR, CDR2 FQNEAQ (reference sequence). The ends lost 5 bases at V and 5 bases at J; junction bases unmatched: 7. The length of the CDR3 is 14 residues. The CDR3 nucleotides read TGTGCCAGCAGCCCGGGACAGGGTTTCCACGAGCAGTACTTC. Translated: CASSPGQGFHEQYF.

As concerns this clone: Distinct nucleotide sequences in the sample also encode this CDR3. The chain is built from TRBV19 and TRBJ2-3; possibly TRBD1 for D (5 bases). V was clipped by 4 bases and J by 1 base, with 6 bases between them. The germline V gene encodes CDR1 LNHDA and CDR2 SQIVND (reference sequence). The CDR3 runs 13 residues. The CDR3 DNA is TGTGCCAGTAGTAAAGGGGGCACAGATACGCAGTATTTT. Residues: CASSKGGTDTQYF.

The chain recombines TRBV2 with TRBJ2-5; no clear D. CDR1 and CDR2 from the germline V gene are SNHLY and FYNNEI. CDR3 length: 14 residues. V shed 6 bases and J shed 1 base, with 12 bases lying between them. CDR3 coding DNA: TGTGCCAGCAGCCCCTTGACCGCCCAAGAGACCCAGTACTTC. Its protein is CASSPLTAQETQYF.